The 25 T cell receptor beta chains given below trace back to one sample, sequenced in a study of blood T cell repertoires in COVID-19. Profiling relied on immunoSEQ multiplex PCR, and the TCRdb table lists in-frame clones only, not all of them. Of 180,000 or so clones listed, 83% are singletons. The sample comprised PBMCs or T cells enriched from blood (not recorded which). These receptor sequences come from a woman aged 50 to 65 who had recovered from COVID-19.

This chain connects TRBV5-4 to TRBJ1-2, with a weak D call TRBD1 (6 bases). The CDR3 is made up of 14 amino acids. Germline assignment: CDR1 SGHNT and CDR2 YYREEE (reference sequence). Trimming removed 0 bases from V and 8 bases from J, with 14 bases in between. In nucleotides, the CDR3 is TGTGCCAGCAGCTTGGCGGCAGGGGTCAAGGGCTACACCTTC. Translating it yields CASSLAAGVKGYTF.

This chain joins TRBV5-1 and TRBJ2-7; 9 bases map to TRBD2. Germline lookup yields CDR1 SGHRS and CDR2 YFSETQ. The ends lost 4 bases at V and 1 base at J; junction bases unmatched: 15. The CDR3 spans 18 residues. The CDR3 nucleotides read TGCGCCAGCAGCCCCTGGGCTAGCGGGATCTCACAATCCTACGAGCAGTACGTC. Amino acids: CASSPWASGISQSYEQYV.

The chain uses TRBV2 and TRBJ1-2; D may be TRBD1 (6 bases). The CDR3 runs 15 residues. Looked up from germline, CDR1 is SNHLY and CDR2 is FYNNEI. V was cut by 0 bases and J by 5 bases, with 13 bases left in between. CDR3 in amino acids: CASSEALRQVYGYTF. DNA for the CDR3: TGTGCCAGCAGTGAAGCGCTTCGACAGGTTTATGGCTACACCTTC.

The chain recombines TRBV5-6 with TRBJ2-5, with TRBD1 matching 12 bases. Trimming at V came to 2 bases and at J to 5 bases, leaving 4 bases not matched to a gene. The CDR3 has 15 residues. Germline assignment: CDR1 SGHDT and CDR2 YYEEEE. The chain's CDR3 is CASSFGTGGMETQYF. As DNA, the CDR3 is TGTGCCAGCAGCTTTGGGACAGGGGGCATGGAGACCCAGTACTTC.

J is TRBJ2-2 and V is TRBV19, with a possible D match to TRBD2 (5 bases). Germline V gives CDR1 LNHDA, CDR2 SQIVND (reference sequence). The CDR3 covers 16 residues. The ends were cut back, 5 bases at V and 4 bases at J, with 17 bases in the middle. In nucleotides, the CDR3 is TGTGCCAGTAGTCTCTCTGAGGGAGTAGGCACCGGGGAGCTGTTTTTT. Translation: CASSLSEGVGTGELFF.

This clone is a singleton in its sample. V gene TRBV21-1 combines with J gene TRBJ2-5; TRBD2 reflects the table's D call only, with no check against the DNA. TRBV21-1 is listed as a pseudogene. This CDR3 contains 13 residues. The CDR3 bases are TGTGCCAGCAGCCAAGGAGGAGGAGAGACCCAGTACTTC. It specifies CASSQGGGETQYF.

The CDR3 sequence is CASSQETPGLASTDTQYF. The CDR3 nucleotides read TGTGCCAGCAGCCAAGAGACACCGGGACTGGCTAGCACAGATACGCAGTATTTT. The chain uses TRBV14 and TRBJ2-3, with D possibly matching TRBD2 (6 bases). The CDR3 extends over 18 amino acids. Trimming took off 0 bases at V and 0 bases at J, with 16 bases between the two ends. CDR1 and CDR2 (germline): SGHDN, FVKESK.

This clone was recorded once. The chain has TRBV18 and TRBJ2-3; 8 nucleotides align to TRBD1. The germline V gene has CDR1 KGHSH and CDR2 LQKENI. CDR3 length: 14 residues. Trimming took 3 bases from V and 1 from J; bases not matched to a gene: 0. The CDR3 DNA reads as TGTGCCAGCTCACCGGGACAGGGCACAGATACGCAGTATTTT. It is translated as CASSPGQGTDTQYF.

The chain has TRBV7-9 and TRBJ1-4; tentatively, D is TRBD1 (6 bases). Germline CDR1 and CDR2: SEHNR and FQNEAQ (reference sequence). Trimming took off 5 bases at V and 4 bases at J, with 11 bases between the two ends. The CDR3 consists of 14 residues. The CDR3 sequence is CASSRTAFNEKLFF. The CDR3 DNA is TGTGCCAGCAGCAGGACAGCCTTTAATGAAAAACTGTTTTTT.

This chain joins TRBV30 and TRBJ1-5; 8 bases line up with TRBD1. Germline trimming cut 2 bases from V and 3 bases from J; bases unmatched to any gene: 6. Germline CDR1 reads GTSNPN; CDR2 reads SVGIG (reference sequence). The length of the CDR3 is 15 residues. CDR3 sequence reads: CAWSPPGGVNQPQHF. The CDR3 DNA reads TGTGCCTGGAGTCCCCCAGGGGGCGTCAATCAGCCCCAGCATTTT.

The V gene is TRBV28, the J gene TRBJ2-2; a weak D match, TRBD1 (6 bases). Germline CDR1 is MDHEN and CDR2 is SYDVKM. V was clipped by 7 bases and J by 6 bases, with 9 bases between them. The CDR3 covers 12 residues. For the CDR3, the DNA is TGTGCCAGCAATAACAGGGCCGGGGAGCTGTTTTTT. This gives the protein CASNNRAGELFF. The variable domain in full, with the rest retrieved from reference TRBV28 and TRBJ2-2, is DVKVTQSSRYLVKRTGEKVFLECVQDMDHENMFWYRQDPGLGLRLIYFSYDVKMKEKGDIPEGYSVSREKKERFSLILESASTNQTSMYLCASNNRAGELFFGEGSRLTVL.

The CDR3 nucleotides are TGTGCCAGTAGTTCCAGTCTCAACACCGGGGAGCTGTTTTTT. Translating gives CASSSSLNTGELFF. The J gene is TRBJ2-2, the V gene TRBV19; the D is unclear. Germline CDR1 is LNHDA and CDR2 is SQIVND (reference sequence). V gave up 5 bases and J gave up 2 bases, with 9 bases separating them. This CDR3 region has 14 residues.

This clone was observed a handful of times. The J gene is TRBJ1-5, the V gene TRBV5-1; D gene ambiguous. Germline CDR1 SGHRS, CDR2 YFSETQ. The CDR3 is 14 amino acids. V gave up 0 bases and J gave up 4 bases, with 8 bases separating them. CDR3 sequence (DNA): TGCGCCAGCAGCTTGGGCTCCGGGAATCAGCCCCAGCATTTT. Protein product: CASSLGSGNQPQHF. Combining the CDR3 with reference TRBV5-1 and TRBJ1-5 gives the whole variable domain KAGVTQTPRYLIKTRGQQVTLSCSPISGHRSVSWYQQTPGQGLQFLFEYFSETQRNKGNFPGRFSGRQFSNSRSEMNVSTLELGDSALYLCASSLGSGNQPQHFGDGTRLSIL.

DNA for the CDR3: TGCGCCAGCAGCCTCTCAGCGGACAGGGTTTGGGGGGACATTCAGTACTTC. Protein product: CASSLSADRVWGDIQYF. J is TRBJ2-4 and V is TRBV5-1, with 8 positions matching TRBD1. Germline V gene data show CDR1 as SGHRS and CDR2 as YFSETQ. Trimming removed 4 bases from V and 8 bases from J; junction bases left unmatched: 17. The CDR3 sequence is 17 residues long.

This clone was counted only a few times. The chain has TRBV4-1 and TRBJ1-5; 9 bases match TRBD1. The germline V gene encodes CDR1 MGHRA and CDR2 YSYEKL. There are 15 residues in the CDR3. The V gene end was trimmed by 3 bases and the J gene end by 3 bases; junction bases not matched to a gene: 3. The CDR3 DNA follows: TGCGCCAGCAGCCAGTGGACAGGGGACAATCAGCCCCAGCATTTT. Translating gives CASSQWTGDNQPQHF.

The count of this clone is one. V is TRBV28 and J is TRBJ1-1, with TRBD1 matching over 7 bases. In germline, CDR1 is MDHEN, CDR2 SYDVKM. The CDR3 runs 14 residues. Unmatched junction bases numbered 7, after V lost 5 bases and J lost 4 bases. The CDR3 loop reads CASSPTGRSTEAFF. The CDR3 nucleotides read TGTGCCAGCAGTCCGACAGGGAGGAGCACTGAAGCTTTCTTT. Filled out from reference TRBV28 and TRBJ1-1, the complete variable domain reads DVKVTQSSRYLVKRTGEKVFLECVQDMDHENMFWYRQDPGLGLRLIYFSYDVKMKEKGDIPEGYSVSREKKERFSLILESASTNQTSMYLCASSPTGRSTEAFFGQGTRLTVV.

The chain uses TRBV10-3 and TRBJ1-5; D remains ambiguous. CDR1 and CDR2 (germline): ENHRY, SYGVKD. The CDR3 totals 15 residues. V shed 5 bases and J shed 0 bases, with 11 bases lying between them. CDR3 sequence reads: CAISPDPYSNQPQHF. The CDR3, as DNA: TGTGCCATCAGTCCCGATCCCTATAGCAATCAGCCCCAGCATTTT.

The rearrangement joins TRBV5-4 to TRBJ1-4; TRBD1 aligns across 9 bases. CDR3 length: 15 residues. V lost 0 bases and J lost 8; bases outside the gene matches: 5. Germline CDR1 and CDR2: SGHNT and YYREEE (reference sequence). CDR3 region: CASSLGGQGREKLFF. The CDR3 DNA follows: TGTGCCAGCAGCTTGGGAGGACAGGGGAGGGAAAAACTGTTTTTT.

In DNA, the CDR3 is TGTGCCAGCAGTGAAGGAGGTATTCAGCCCCAGCATTTT. Its translation: CASSEGGIQPQHF. The chain uses TRBV6-1 and TRBJ1-5; D is ambiguous. V lost 1 base and J 6 bases, leaving 7 bases between the germline ends. Germline V lookup: CDR1 MNHNS, CDR2 SASEGT. CDR3 length equals 13 residues.

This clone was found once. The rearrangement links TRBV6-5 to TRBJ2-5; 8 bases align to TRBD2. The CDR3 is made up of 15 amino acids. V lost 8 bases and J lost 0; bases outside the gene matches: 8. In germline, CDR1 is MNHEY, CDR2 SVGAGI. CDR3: CASGGLSGDQETQYF. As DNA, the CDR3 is TGTGCCAGCGGGGGACTTAGCGGGGACCAAGAGACCCAGTACTTC.

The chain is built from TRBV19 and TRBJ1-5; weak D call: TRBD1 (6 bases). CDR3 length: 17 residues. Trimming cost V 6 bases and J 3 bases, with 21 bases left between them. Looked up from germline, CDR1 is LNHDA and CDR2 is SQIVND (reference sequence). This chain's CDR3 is CASSSPGWGGANQPQHF. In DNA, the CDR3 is TGTGCCAGTAGCTCCCCAGGCTGGGGGGGGGCCAATCAGCCCCAGCATTTT.

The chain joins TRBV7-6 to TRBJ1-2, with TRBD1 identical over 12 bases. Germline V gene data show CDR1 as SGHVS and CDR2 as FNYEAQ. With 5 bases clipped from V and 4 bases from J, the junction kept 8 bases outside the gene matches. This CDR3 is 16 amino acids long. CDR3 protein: CASSQGQGAPAYGYTF. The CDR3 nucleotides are TGTGCCAGCAGCCAGGGACAGGGGGCGCCGGCCTATGGCTACACCTTC.

CDR3 nucleotides: TGTGCCAGCGGATCTGGGACAGGGTATGGCTACACCTTC. As protein: CASGSGTGYGYTF. The rearrangement links TRBV7-3 to TRBJ1-2; 9 bases align to TRBD1. CDR1 and CDR2 from the germline V gene are SGHTA and FQGTGA. Germline trimming cut 8 bases from V and 5 bases from J; bases unmatched to any gene: 6. CDR3 size: 13 residues. Together with reference TRBV7-3 and TRBJ1-2, the CDR3 gives the full variable domain: GAGVSQTPSNKVTEKGKYVELRCDPISGHTALYWYRQSLGQGPEFLIYFQGTGAADDSGLPNDRFFAVRPEGSVSTLKIQRTERGDSAVYLCASGSGTGYGYTFGSGTRLTVV.

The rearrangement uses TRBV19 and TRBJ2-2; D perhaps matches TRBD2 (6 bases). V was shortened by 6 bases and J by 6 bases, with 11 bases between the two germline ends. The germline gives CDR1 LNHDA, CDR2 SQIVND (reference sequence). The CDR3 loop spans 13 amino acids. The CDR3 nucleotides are TGTGCCAGTAGCAGGGACTCGGCCGGGGAGCTGTTTTTT. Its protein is CASSRDSAGELFF.

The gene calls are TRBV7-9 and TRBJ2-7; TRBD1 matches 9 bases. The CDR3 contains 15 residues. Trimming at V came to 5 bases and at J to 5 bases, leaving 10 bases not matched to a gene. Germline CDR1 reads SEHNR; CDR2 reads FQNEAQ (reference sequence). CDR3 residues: CASSPEGTGSHEQYV. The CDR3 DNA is TGTGCCAGCAGCCCCGAGGGGACAGGGTCCCACGAGCAGTACGTC.